This TCR beta chain came from a study of blood T cell repertoires in COVID-19. Overall study: The analysed material was cDNA or gDNA that came from T cells, B-cell-depleted T cells, or PBMCs.

Only in-frame clones appear in the TCRdb table, and some are missing; sequencing was by immunoSEQ multiplex PCR. The table includes around 140,000 clones, 75% to 90% detected once. The V end lost 5 bases, the J end lost 4 bases, and 9 bases lay between the germline ends. The CDR3 runs 12 residues. Looked up from germline, CDR1 is SGHRS and CDR2 is YFSETQ. Sequenced: peripheral blood. The receptor was derived from a man between 60 and 70 years old with COVID-19, enrolled during active disease. This sequence joins TRBV5-1 and TRBJ1-2; D is unclear. CDR3 in amino acids: CASSPESYGYTF. The DNA for the CDR3 is TGCGCCAGCAGTCCCGAGAGCTATGGCTACACCTTC.